A selection of T cell receptor beta chains follows, all from one sample in a study of immune evolution from preneoplasia to lung adenocarcinoma. Measured with immunoSEQ multiplex PCR; TCRdb has only the in-frame clones, and not every one. The data hold roughly 9,000 clones, with around 85% observed a single time. Sequenced sample: FFPE minimally invasive lung adenocarcinoma tissue. These receptors all stem from a donor of 70 years or more with lung adenocarcinoma. CDR3s include the opening cysteine and the closing phenylalanine or tryptophan. A D gene is named only where the DNA matches it firmly. The size of a clone is reported for some rows only, either as once, few or many, or as a class for expanded clones.

abundance: few; j_gene: TRBJ1-2; v_gene: TRBV19; d_gene: NA; CDR3aa: CASSIPDRGSYGYTF; CDR3nt: TGTGCCAGTAGTATCCCCGACAGAGGCAGCTATGGCTACACCTTC
abundance: once; j_gene: TRBJ2-1; v_gene: TRBV7-3; d_gene: NA; CDR3aa: CASSPSPSTYNEQFF; CDR3nt: TGTGCCAGCAGCCCGTCTCCATCTACCTACAATGAGCAGTTCTTC
abundance: NA; j_gene: TRBJ1-5; v_gene: TRBV10-3; d_gene: NA; CDR3aa: CASSRVLGQPQHF; CDR3nt: TGTGCCAGCAGCAGGGTTCTGGGACAGCCCCAGCATTTT
abundance: few; j_gene: TRBJ1-5; v_gene: TRBV25-1; d_gene: NA; CDR3aa: CASSSRHRFQHF; CDR3nt: TGTGCCAGCAGTTCTCGTCACAGGTTTCAGCATTTT
abundance: NA; j_gene: TRBJ1-5; v_gene: TRBV5-4; d_gene: TRBD1; CDR3aa: CASFPAGTGGGVNQPQHF; CDR3nt: TGTGCCAGTTTTCCGGCCGGGACAGGAGGAGGGGTTAATCAGCCCCAGCATTTT
abundance: NA; j_gene: TRBJ2-5; v_gene: TRBV20-1; d_gene: NA; CDR3aa: CSAGLGETQYF; CDR3nt: TGCAGTGCAGGGCTGGGTGAGACCCAGTACTTC
abundance: NA; j_gene: TRBJ2-3; v_gene: TRBV5-8; d_gene: TRBD2; CDR3aa: CASSPGGWASTDTQYF; CDR3nt: TGTGCCAGCAGCCCGGGAGGCTGGGCAAGCACAGATACGCAGTATTTT
abundance: few; j_gene: TRBJ1-6; v_gene: TRBV6-5; d_gene: NA; CDR3aa: CASSPNGGWYSPLHF; CDR3nt: TGTGCCAGCAGTCCGAACGGGGGTTGGTATTCACCCCTCCACTTT
abundance: NA; j_gene: TRBJ2-5; v_gene: TRBV19; d_gene: NA; CDR3aa: CASKEAEYQETQYF; CDR3nt: TGTGCCAGTAAAGAGGCGGAGTACCAAGAGACCCAGTACTTC
abundance: NA; j_gene: TRBJ2-1; v_gene: TRBV18; d_gene: TRBD1; CDR3aa: CASSPPTGMNEQFF; CDR3nt: TGTGCCAGCTCACCACCGACAGGGATGAATGAGCAGTTCTTC
abundance: NA; j_gene: TRBJ2-7; v_gene: TRBV28; d_gene: TRBD2; CDR3aa: CASSTSAGGFAYEQYF; CDR3nt: TGTGCCAGCAGTACATCAGCGGGAGGGTTCGCCTACGAGCAGTACTTC
abundance: few; j_gene: TRBJ2-5; v_gene: TRBV5-8; d_gene: NA; CDR3aa: CASSRLETQYF; CDR3nt: TGTGCCAGCAGCCGACTAGAGACCCAGTACTTC
abundance: NA; j_gene: TRBJ1-2; v_gene: TRBV5-8; d_gene: NA; CDR3aa: CASSLPRRGDGYTF; CDR3nt: TGTGCCAGCAGCTTGCCGCGAAGGGGAGATGGCTACACCTTC
abundance: NA; j_gene: TRBJ2-4; v_gene: TRBV10-3; d_gene: TRBD1; CDR3aa: CAISETGTGGIQYF; CDR3nt: TGTGCCATCAGTGAAACCGGGACAGGGGGCATTCAGTACTTC
abundance: NA; j_gene: TRBJ2-3; v_gene: TRBV29-1; d_gene: NA; CDR3aa: CSVFRTDTQYF; CDR3nt: TGCAGCGTCTTCCGAACAGATACGCAGTATTTT
abundance: NA; j_gene: TRBJ2-1; v_gene: TRBV25-1; d_gene: NA; CDR3aa: CASTPGVTYNEQFF; CDR3nt: TGTGCCAGCACGCCAGGGGTTACCTACAATGAGCAGTTCTTC
abundance: NA; j_gene: TRBJ2-4; v_gene: TRBV11-2; d_gene: NA; CDR3aa: CASSLDRSEAGIQYF; CDR3nt: TGTGCCAGCAGCTTAGATAGGTCGGAGGCGGGCATTCAGTACTTC
abundance: NA; j_gene: TRBJ2-2; v_gene: TRBV9; d_gene: NA; CDR3aa: CASSPRGNTGELFF; CDR3nt: TGTGCCAGCAGCCCTAGGGGCAACACCGGGGAGCTGTTTTTT
abundance: NA; j_gene: TRBJ2-5; v_gene: TRBV28; d_gene: TRBD2; CDR3aa: CASSRSGTSVQMTQYF; CDR3nt: TGTGCCAGCTCCCGATCCGGGACTAGCGTCCAAATGACCCAGTACTTC
abundance: NA; j_gene: TRBJ1-5; v_gene: TRBV19; d_gene: NA; CDR3aa: CASSFNSNQPQHF; CDR3nt: TGTGCCAGTAGTTTCAATAGCAATCAGCCCCAGCATTTT
abundance: NA; j_gene: TRBJ2-7; v_gene: TRBV19; d_gene: NA; CDR3aa: CASSTDRLFYEQYF; CDR3nt: TGTGCCAGTAGTACTGACAGGTTATTCTACGAGCAGTACTTC
abundance: NA; j_gene: TRBJ2-2; v_gene: TRBV2; d_gene: NA; CDR3aa: CASSEGIGATRTGELFF; CDR3nt: TGTGCCAGCAGTGAAGGGATCGGGGCCACACGGACCGGGGAGCTGTTTTTT
abundance: NA; j_gene: TRBJ2-7; v_gene: TRBV9; d_gene: NA; CDR3aa: CASSRSEEYEQYF; CDR3nt: TGTGCCAGCAGCAGGAGCGAGGAGTACGAGCAGTACTTC
abundance: NA; j_gene: TRBJ2-3; v_gene: TRBV5-1; d_gene: NA; CDR3aa: CASSLYRGTTSTDTQYF; CDR3nt: TGCGCCAGCAGCTTGTACCGGGGGACAACTAGCACAGATACGCAGTATTTT
abundance: NA; j_gene: TRBJ1-2; v_gene: TRBV15; d_gene: NA; CDR3aa: CATSRFRDNRNYGYTF; CDR3nt: TGTGCCACCAGCAGATTCCGGGACAACAGAAACTATGGCTACACCTTC
abundance: few; j_gene: TRBJ2-7; v_gene: TRBV11-3; d_gene: TRBD2; CDR3aa: CASSLAGGSYEQYF; CDR3nt: TGTGCCAGCAGCCTCGCGGGGGGCTCCTACGAGCAGTACTTC
abundance: NA; j_gene: TRBJ1-4; v_gene: TRBV11-2; d_gene: TRBD1; CDR3aa: CASSLGDRDHEKLFF; CDR3nt: TGTGCCAGCAGCTTAGGGGACAGGGACCATGAAAAACTGTTTTTT
abundance: NA; j_gene: TRBJ1-2; v_gene: TRBV5-4; d_gene: TRBD1; CDR3aa: CASSWTGGNGYTF; CDR3nt: TGTGCCAGCAGCTGGACAGGGGGGAATGGCTACACCTTC
abundance: NA; j_gene: TRBJ2-2; v_gene: TRBV5-1; d_gene: TRBD1; CDR3aa: CASSLGQDFTGELFF; CDR3nt: TGCGCCAGCAGCTTAGGACAGGACTTCACCGGGGAGCTGTTTTTT
abundance: NA; j_gene: TRBJ2-7; v_gene: TRBV5-1; d_gene: TRBD2; CDR3aa: CASSGTPGGSSSYEQYF; CDR3nt: TGCGCCAGCAGCGGGACCCCGGGGGGGTCGAGCTCCTACGAGCAGTACTTC
abundance: NA; j_gene: TRBJ1-2; v_gene: TRBV6-5; d_gene: NA; CDR3aa: CASTPNGGIYGYTF; CDR3nt: TGTGCCAGCACCCCTAATGGGGGGATTTATGGCTACACCTTC
abundance: NA; j_gene: TRBJ2-3; v_gene: TRBV5-1; d_gene: TRBD2; CDR3aa: CASSLGRRLAESTDTQYF; CDR3nt: TGCGCCAGCAGCTTGGGACGGCGACTAGCGGAGAGCACAGATACGCAGTATTTT
abundance: NA; j_gene: TRBJ1-5; v_gene: TRBV27; d_gene: TRBD1; CDR3aa: CASSRTGVQPQHF; CDR3nt: TGTGCCAGCAGTAGGACAGGGGTCCAGCCCCAGCATTTT
abundance: NA; j_gene: TRBJ1-2; v_gene: TRBV28; d_gene: NA; CDR3aa: CASSPWGVTNYGYTF; CDR3nt: TGTGCCAGCAGCCCTTGGGGGGTGACTAACTATGGCTACACCTTC
abundance: NA; j_gene: TRBJ2-7; v_gene: TRBV5-1; d_gene: NA; CDR3aa: CASSLDLGSVYEQYF; CDR3nt: TGCGCCAGCAGCTTGGATCTGGGGTCTGTTTACGAGCAGTACTTC
abundance: NA; j_gene: TRBJ1-4; v_gene: TRBV4-1; d_gene: TRBD1; CDR3aa: CASSQEGTGRSEKLFF; CDR3nt: TGCGCCAGCAGCCAAGAAGGGACAGGGAGGTCTGAAAAACTGTTTTTT
abundance: NA; j_gene: TRBJ2-6; v_gene: TRBV11-2; d_gene: NA; CDR3aa: CASSARDFSGANVLTF; CDR3nt: TGTGCCAGCAGCGCCCGGGACTTCTCTGGGGCCAACGTCCTGACTTTC
abundance: NA; j_gene: TRBJ1-1; v_gene: TRBV27; d_gene: NA; CDR3aa: CASAGAANTEAFF; CDR3nt: TGTGCCAGCGCGGGGGCAGCGAACACTGAAGCTTTCTTT
abundance: NA; j_gene: TRBJ2-7; v_gene: TRBV28; d_gene: NA; CDR3aa: CASSYGNYEQYF; CDR3nt: TGTGCCAGCAGTTACGGGAATTACGAGCAGTACTTC
abundance: NA; j_gene: TRBJ1-1; v_gene: TRBV10-3; d_gene: NA; CDR3aa: CAIRDEGETTEAFF; CDR3nt: TGTGCCATCAGGGACGAGGGGGAGACCACTGAAGCTTTCTTT
abundance: NA; j_gene: TRBJ2-7; v_gene: TRBV30; d_gene: TRBD2; CDR3aa: CAWSGLGGREQYF; CDR3nt: TGTGCCTGGAGTGGCCTGGGCGGGAGAGAGCAGTACTTC
abundance: few; j_gene: TRBJ2-5; v_gene: TRBV5-1; d_gene: NA; CDR3aa: CASSLGVGDTQETQYF; CDR3nt: TGCGCCAGCAGCTTGGGGGTAGGGGACACCCAAGAGACCCAGTACTTC
abundance: NA; j_gene: TRBJ2-1; v_gene: TRBV6-1; d_gene: NA; CDR3aa: CASSPRWDNEQFF; CDR3nt: TGTGCCAGCAGCCCGAGGTGGGACAATGAGCAGTTCTTC
abundance: NA; j_gene: TRBJ2-3; v_gene: TRBV5-1; d_gene: NA; CDR3aa: CASSLGSTDTQYF; CDR3nt: TGCGCCAGCAGCTTGGGATCCACAGATACGCAGTATTTT
abundance: NA; j_gene: TRBJ2-1; v_gene: TRBV5-6; d_gene: NA; CDR3aa: CASRWGNEQFF; CDR3nt: TGTGCCAGCAGGTGGGGGAATGAGCAGTTCTTC
abundance: NA; j_gene: TRBJ1-2; v_gene: TRBV19; d_gene: NA; CDR3aa: CASSMPSREAYGYTF; CDR3nt: TGTGCCAGTAGTATGCCATCGAGAGAAGCCTATGGCTACACCTTC
abundance: once; j_gene: TRBJ2-3; v_gene: TRBV6-1; d_gene: NA; CDR3aa: CASSEYFGVGPPTDTQYF; CDR3nt: TGTGCCAGCAGTGAATATTTCGGGGTGGGTCCGCCTACAGATACGCAGTATTTT
abundance: NA; j_gene: TRBJ2-7; v_gene: TRBV19; d_gene: NA; CDR3aa: CASSTGIYEQYF; CDR3nt: TGTGCCAGTAGTACCGGAATCTACGAGCAGTACTTC
abundance: NA; j_gene: TRBJ1-3; v_gene: TRBV10-3; d_gene: NA; CDR3aa: CAIGTSGISGNTIYF; CDR3nt: TGTGCCATCGGGACCAGCGGGATCTCTGGAAACACCATATATTTT